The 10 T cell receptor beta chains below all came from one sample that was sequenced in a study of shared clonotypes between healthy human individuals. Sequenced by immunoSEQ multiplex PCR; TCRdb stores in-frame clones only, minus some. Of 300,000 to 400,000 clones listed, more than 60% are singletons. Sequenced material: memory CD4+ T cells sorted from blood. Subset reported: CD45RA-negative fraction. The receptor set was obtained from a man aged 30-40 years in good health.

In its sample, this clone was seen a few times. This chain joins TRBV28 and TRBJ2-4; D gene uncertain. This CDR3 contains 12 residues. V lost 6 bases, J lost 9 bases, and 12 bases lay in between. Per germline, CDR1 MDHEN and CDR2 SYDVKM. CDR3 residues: CASRAGGRIQYF. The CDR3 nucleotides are TGTGCCAGCAGGGCAGGTGGTCGCATTCAGTACTTC.

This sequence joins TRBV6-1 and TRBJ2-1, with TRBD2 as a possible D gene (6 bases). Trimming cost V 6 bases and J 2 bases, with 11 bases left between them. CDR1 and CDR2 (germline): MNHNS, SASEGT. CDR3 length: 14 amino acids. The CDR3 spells CASSQRAAYNEQFF. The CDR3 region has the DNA TGTGCCAGCAGCCAGCGGGCCGCCTACAATGAGCAGTTCTTC.

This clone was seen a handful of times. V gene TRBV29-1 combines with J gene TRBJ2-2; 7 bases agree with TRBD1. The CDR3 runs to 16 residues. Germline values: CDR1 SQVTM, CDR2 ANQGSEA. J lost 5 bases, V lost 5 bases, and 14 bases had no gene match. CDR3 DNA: TGCAGCGTTAACTTAGGGGGCGCGAGAATAACCGGGGAGCTGTTTTTT. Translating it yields CSVNLGGARITGELFF.

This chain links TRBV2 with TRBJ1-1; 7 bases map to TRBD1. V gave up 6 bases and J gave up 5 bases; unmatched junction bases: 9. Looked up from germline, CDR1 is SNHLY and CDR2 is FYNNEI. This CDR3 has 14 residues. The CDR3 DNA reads TGTGCCAGCAGCGTGGACAGGTCCCTTACTGAAGCTTTCTTT. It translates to CASSVDRSLTEAFF.

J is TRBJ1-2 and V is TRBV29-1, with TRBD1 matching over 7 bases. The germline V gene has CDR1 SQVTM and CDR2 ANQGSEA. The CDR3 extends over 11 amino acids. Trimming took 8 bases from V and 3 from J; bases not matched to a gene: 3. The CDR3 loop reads CSSGQDYGYTF. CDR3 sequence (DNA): TGCAGCTCTGGACAGGACTATGGCTACACCTTC.

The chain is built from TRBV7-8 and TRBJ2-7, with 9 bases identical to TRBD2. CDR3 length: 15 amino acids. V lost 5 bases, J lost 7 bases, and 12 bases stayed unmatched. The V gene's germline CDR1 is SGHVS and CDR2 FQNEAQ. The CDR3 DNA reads TGTGCCAGCAGCCTAATAGCGGGAGAGGGAGGGGAGCAGTACTTC. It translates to CASSLIAGEGGEQYF.

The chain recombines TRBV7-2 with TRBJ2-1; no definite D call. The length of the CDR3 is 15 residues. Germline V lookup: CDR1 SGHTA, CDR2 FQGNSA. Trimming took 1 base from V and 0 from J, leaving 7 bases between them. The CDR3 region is CASSLGYSSYNEQFF. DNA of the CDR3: TGTGCCAGCAGCTTAGGATACAGCTCCTACAATGAGCAGTTCTTC.

The CDR3 sequence is CSVFLAGGRDEQFF. The DNA of the CDR3 is TGCAGCGTTTTCCTAGCGGGAGGGAGGGATGAGCAGTTCTTC. The chain recombines TRBV29-1 with TRBJ2-1; 12 positions match TRBD2. The CDR3 sequence is 14 residues long. Trimming at V came to 5 bases and at J to 8 bases, leaving 7 bases not matched to a gene. Germline-derived CDR1 and CDR2 are SQVTM and ANQGSEA.

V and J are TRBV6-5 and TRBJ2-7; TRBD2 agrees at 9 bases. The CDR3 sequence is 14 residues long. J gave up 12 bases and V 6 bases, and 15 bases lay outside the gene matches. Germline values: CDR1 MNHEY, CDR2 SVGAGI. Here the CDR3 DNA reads TGTGCCAGCAGGGAGGGAGTAGCGGGAGCAATTAGGTACTTC. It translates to CASREGVAGAIRYF.

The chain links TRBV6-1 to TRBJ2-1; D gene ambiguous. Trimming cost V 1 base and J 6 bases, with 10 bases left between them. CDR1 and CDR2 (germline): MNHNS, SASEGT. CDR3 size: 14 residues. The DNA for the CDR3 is TGTGCCAGCAGTGAAGTGGCTCGTAGCAATGAGCAGTTCTTC. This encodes CASSEVARSNEQFF.